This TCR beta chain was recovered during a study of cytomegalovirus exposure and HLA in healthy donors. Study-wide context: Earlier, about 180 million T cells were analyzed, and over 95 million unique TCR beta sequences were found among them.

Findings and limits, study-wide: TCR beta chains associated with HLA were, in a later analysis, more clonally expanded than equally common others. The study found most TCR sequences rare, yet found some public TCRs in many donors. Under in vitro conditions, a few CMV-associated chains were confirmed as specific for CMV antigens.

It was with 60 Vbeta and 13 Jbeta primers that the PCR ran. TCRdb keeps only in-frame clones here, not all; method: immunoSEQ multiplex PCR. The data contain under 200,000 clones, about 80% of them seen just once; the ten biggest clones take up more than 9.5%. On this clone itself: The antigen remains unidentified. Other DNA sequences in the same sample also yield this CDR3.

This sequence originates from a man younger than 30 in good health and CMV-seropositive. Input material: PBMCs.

The CDR3 region is CASSISAGQNIQYF. The CDR3 nucleotides are TGTGCCAGTAGTATCTCAGCGGGACAAAACATTCAGTACTTC. The gene calls are TRBV19 and TRBJ2-4, with TRBD2 matching over 7 bases. V lost 3 bases, J lost 5 bases, and 4 bases stayed unmatched. This CDR3 region has 14 residues. Germline lookup yields CDR1 LNHDA and CDR2 SQIVND (reference sequence).